This is a list of T cell receptor beta chains from one sample in a study of neoadjuvant anti-PD-1 for oral cavity cancer. The data were produced by immunoSEQ multiplex PCR, yet TCRdb's version contains in-frame clones alone and is incomplete. This table holds 20,000 to 25,000 clones, around 26% found once. This sample comprised tumor tissue, obtained after nivolumab (anti-PD-1) treatment. These receptors were taken from a person aged 40 to 85 with oral cavity squamous cell carcinoma. Each CDR3 is given with its conserved first and last residue. A D gene is named only where the DNA matches it firmly. A clone size is listed for some rows: how often the clone was seen (once, few, many), or a class if it is expanded.

TRBV19	TRBJ1-5	few	.	CASRFGTGGSQPQHF	TGTGCCAGTAGATTCGGAACAGGTGGAAGTCAGCCCCAGCATTTT
TRBV30	TRBJ2-7	few	.	CAWSVPGREQYF	TGTGCCTGGAGTGTCCCCGGGAGAGAGCAGTACTTC
TRBV9	TRBJ1-2	.	.	CASSTQQGGLGYGYTF	TGTGCCAGCAGCACGCAACAGGGAGGGCTTGGCTATGGCTACACCTTC
TRBV7-6	TRBJ1-5	few	.	CASSSEEGPQHF	TGTGCCAGCAGCTCAGAGGAAGGGCCCCAGCATTTT
TRBV30	TRBJ2-1	.	TRBD2	CAWSGLISGGPNEQFF	TGTGCCTGGAGTGGGTTGATTAGCGGGGGGCCCAATGAGCAGTTCTTC
TRBV9	TRBJ2-7	.	.	CASSVRDGSYEQYF	TGTGCCAGCAGCGTCCGGGACGGCTCCTACGAGCAGTACTTC
TRBV28	TRBJ1-5	.	TRBD1	CASSWTQLGGQPQHF	TGTGCCAGCTCCTGGACCCAACTAGGGGGCCAGCCCCAGCATTTT
TRBV6-1	TRBJ2-7	few	TRBD2	CASSVAAGGTHEQYF	TGTGCCAGCAGTGTTGCGGCGGGAGGGACCCACGAGCAGTACTTC
TRBV5-1	TRBJ2-1	few	.	CASSLDGQYNEQFF	TGCGCCAGCAGCTTGGACGGACAGTACAATGAGCAGTTCTTC
TRBV5-1	TRBJ2-2	.	.	CASSYPGRSGELFF	TGCGCCAGCAGCTACCCAGGGAGATCCGGGGAGCTGTTTTTT
TRBV27	TRBJ1-1	few	.	CASSFQWDTEAFF	TGTGCCAGCAGTTTCCAGTGGGACACTGAAGCTTTCTTT
TRBV7-9	TRBJ1-1	few	.	CASSFRMNTEAFF	TGTGCCAGCAGCTTTAGGATGAACACTGAAGCTTTCTTT
TRBV9	TRBJ2-7	.	TRBD2	CASSVEAGGGEMEQYF	TGTGCCAGCAGCGTAGAGGCAGGCGGGGGGGAGATGGAGCAGTACTTC
TRBV11-2	TRBJ1-5	few	.	CASSHGGWGQPQHF	TGTGCCAGCAGCCATGGAGGGTGGGGACAGCCCCAGCATTTT
TRBV5-5	TRBJ2-1	.	.	CASSLHPQGGLLGEQFF	TGTGCCAGCAGCCTTCACCCACAGGGAGGGCTATTAGGTGAGCAGTTCTTC
TRBV5-6	TRBJ1-2	few	.	CASSLGEGNYGYTF	TGTGCCAGCAGCTTGGGGGAGGGAAACTATGGCTACACCTTC
TRBV7-6	TRBJ2-6	.	TRBD1	CASSLVTGVGANVLTF	TGTGCCAGCAGCTTAGTTACAGGGGTCGGGGCCAACGTCCTGACTTTC
TRBV7-2	TRBJ2-3	few	TRBD2	CASSFRTSGYTDTQYF	TGTGCCAGCAGCTTTCGGACTAGCGGGTACACAGATACGCAGTATTTT
TRBV21-1	TRBJ1-2	few	.	CASSTQGKRTGRNTF	TGTGCCAGCAGCACCCAAGGGAAGAGGACAGGTCGAAACACCTTC
TRBV19	TRBJ1-1	few	.	CASSIAWRTSPENTEAFF	TGTGCCAGTAGTATAGCTTGGCGGACCTCGCCGGAGAACACTGAAGCTTTCTTT
TRBV27	TRBJ1-2	.	.	CASSRGRVYGYTF	TGTGCCAGCAGTCGGGGACGGGTATATGGCTACACCTTC
TRBV15	TRBJ1-2	few	.	CATSRDAESYGYTF	TGTGCCACCAGCAGAGATGCAGAGTCCTATGGCTACACCTTC
TRBV28	TRBJ2-7	.	TRBD1	CATFDRAHEQYF	TGTGCCACCTTTGACAGGGCCCACGAGCAGTACTTC
TRBV6-1	TRBJ1-5	.	.	CASSEARALPQAQHF	TGTGCCAGCAGTGAAGCCAGGGCCCTCCCTCAGGCCCAGCATTTT
TRBV27	TRBJ2-2	.	.	CASSGARGAGELFF	TGTGCCAGCAGTGGGGCCAGGGGGGCCGGGGAGCTGTTTTTT
TRBV5-4	TRBJ2-6	few	.	CASSLAGAGANVLTF	TGTGCCAGCAGCTTGGCAGGGGCGGGGGCCAACGTCCTGACTTTC
TRBV6-4	TRBJ1-2	few	.	CASSGGTARSGYTF	TGTGCCAGCAGTGGCGGGACTGCCAGGAGTGGCTACACCTTC
TRBV27	TRBJ1-2	.	TRBD1	CASSARDRVNGYTF	TGTGCCAGCAGTGCCCGGGACAGGGTAAATGGCTACACCTTC
TRBV7-3	TRBJ2-3	.	TRBD2	CASSPSGGQDTQYF	TGTGCCAGCAGCCCTAGCGGGGGGCAAGATACGCAGTATTTT
TRBV4-1	TRBJ1-6	.	.	CASSIRQLGISDSPLHF	TGCGCCAGCAGCATCCGACAGCTCGGTATTTCGGATTCACCCCTCCACTTT
TRBV18	TRBJ2-7	few	.	CASSPAEGEQYF	TGTGCCAGCTCACCAGCCGAGGGCGAGCAGTACTTC
TRBV7-8	TRBJ1-2	few	TRBD1	CASSMAPGQVSYGYTF	TGTGCCAGCAGCATGGCTCCGGGACAGGTCTCCTATGGCTACACCTTC
TRBV7-8	TRBJ2-7	.	.	CASSYPGTYEQYF	TGTGCCAGCAGCTACCCCGGGACCTACGAGCAGTACTTC
TRBV7-9	TRBJ2-3	many	TRBD2	CASRLGLGLEDTQYF	TGTGCCAGCAGACTTGGACTAGGTCTAGAAGATACGCAGTATTTT
TRBV30	TRBJ2-7	.	.	CAWSTGTYEQYF	TGTGCCTGGAGTACAGGAACCTACGAGCAGTACTTC